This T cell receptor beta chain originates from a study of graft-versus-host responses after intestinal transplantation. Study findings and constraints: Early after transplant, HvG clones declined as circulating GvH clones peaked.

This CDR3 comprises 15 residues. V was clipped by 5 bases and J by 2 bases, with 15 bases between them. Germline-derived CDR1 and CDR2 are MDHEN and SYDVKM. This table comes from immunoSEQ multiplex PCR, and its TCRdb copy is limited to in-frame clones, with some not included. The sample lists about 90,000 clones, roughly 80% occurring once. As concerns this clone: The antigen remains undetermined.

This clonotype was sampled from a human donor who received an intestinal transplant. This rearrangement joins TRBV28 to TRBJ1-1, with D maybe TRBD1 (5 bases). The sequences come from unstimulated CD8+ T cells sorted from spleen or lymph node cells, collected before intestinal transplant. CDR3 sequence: CASSPRTTANTEAFF. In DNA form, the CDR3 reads TGTGCCAGCAGTCCAAGAACGACAGCTAACACTGAAGCTTTCTTT.